The entry below describes one T cell receptor (beta chain). The data belong to a study of blood T cell repertoires in COVID-19. Study as a whole: PBMCs, B-cell-depleted T cells, or T cells provided the cDNA or gDNA that made up the material.

The CDR3 is 16 residues long. CDR1 and CDR2 from the germline V gene are SGHRS and YFSETQ. The J segment lost 4 bases and the V segment lost 0 bases, leaving 5 bases of the junction unmatched. Participants were aged 18 to 89 years, lived in roughly 23 US areas, and enrolled virtually. In the original analysis: Reference gene primer amplification gave nucleated cell count estimates. Profiled with immunoSEQ multiplex PCR; TCRdb holds only in-frame clones, not every one. For V, J and clone size, that table is used; D and trimming come from the DNA. The sample lists about 220,000 clones, over 75% occurring once.

The TCR was taken from a woman aged 18-35 years in a cohort exposed to, infected with or recovered from COVID-19 (not recorded which). The rearrangement joins TRBV5-1 to TRBJ1-1; 11 bases line up with TRBD1. Sequencing was carried out using PBMCs or T cells enriched from blood (not recorded which). The CDR3 DNA sequence: TGCGCCAGCAGCTTGGCCGGGACAGGGGGAGGCACTGAAGCTTTCTTT. Its protein product is CASSLAGTGGGTEAFF.